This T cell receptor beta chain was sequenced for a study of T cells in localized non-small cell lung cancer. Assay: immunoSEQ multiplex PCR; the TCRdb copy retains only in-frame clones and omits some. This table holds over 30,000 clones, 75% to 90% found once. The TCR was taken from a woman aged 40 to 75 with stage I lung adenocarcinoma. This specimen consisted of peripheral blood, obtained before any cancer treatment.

The CDR3 reads CASSLSEGDEQFF. CDR3 sequence (DNA): TGTGCCAGCAGCTTGTCCGAGGGGGATGAGCAGTTCTTC. The chain has TRBV5-4 and TRBJ2-1; D is perhaps TRBD1 (6 bases). The CDR3 consists of 13 residues. Germline values: CDR1 SGHNT, CDR2 YYREEE (reference sequence). The V end was cut by 1 base, the J end by 8 bases, with 10 bases between.